The source of this TCR beta chain is a study of Ad26.COV2.S vaccination and SARS-CoV-2 variants. Profiling relied on immunoSEQ multiplex PCR, and the TCRdb table lists in-frame clones only, not all of them. The sample has about 440,000 clones, 90% seen once. Sample treatment: around 19 received Ad26.COV2.S at low or high dose, single or two shots; a few received placebo; per-sample allocation not given. Day 63 after the first injection of vaccine or placebo was the sampling time. The V gene's germline CDR1 is LNHDA and CDR2 SQIVND (reference sequence). The length of the CDR3 is 16 residues. After removal of 3 bases from V and 1 base from J, the junction contained 5 bases not matched to a gene.

This rearrangement joins TRBV19 to TRBJ2-3; 9 positions agree with TRBD2. The sequencing here drew on peripheral blood, taken in a trial of Ad26.COV2.S vaccine versus placebo. The source is a person between 18 and 65 years old who received the Ad26.COV2.S COVID-19 vaccine or a placebo. CDR3 nucleotide sequence: TGTGCCAGTAGTATCAGCGCGGGAGGGGGCACAGATACGCAGTATTTT. This gives the protein CASSISAGGGTDTQYF.